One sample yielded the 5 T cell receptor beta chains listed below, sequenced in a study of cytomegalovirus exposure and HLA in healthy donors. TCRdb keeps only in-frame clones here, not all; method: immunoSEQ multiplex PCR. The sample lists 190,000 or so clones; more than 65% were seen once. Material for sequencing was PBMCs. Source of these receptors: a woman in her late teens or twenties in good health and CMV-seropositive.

The CDR3 protein is CASSPGGKGRGYTF. The CDR3 DNA reads as TGTGCCAGCAGCCCAGGGGGAAAGGGACGTGGCTACACCTTC. V is TRBV11-1 and J is TRBJ1-2; TRBD1 aligns across 7 bases. CDR3 length: 14 residues. CDR1 and CDR2 from the germline V gene are SGHAT and FQDESV (reference sequence). With V trimmed by 5 bases and J by 7 bases, 10 bases remained unmatched.

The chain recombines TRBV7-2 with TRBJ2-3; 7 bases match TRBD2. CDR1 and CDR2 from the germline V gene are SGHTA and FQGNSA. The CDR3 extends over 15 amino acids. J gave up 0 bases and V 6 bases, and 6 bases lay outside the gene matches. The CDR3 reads CASRSGGTSTDTQYF. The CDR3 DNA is TGTGCCAGCAGATCCGGGGGGACTAGCACAGATACGCAGTATTTT.

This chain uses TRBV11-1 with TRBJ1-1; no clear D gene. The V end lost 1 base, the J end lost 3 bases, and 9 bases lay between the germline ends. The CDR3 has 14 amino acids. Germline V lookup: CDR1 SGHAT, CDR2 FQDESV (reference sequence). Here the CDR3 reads CASSLGTGDTEAFF. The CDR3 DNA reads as TGTGCCAGCAGCTTAGGTACCGGGGACACTGAAGCTTTCTTT.

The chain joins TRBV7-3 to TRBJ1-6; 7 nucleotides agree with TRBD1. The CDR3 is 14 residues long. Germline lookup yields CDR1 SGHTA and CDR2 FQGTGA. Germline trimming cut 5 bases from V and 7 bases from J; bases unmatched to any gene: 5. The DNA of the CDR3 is TGTGCCAGCAGCCCCGGGACAGAGAATTCACCCCTCCACTTT. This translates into CASSPGTENSPLHF.

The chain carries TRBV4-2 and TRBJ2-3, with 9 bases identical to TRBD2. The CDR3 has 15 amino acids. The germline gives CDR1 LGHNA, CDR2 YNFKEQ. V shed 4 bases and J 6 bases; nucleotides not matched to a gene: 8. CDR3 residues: CASSLGGGASDTQYF. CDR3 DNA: TGTGCCAGCAGCCTTGGCGGGGGGGCTTCCGATACGCAGTATTTT.